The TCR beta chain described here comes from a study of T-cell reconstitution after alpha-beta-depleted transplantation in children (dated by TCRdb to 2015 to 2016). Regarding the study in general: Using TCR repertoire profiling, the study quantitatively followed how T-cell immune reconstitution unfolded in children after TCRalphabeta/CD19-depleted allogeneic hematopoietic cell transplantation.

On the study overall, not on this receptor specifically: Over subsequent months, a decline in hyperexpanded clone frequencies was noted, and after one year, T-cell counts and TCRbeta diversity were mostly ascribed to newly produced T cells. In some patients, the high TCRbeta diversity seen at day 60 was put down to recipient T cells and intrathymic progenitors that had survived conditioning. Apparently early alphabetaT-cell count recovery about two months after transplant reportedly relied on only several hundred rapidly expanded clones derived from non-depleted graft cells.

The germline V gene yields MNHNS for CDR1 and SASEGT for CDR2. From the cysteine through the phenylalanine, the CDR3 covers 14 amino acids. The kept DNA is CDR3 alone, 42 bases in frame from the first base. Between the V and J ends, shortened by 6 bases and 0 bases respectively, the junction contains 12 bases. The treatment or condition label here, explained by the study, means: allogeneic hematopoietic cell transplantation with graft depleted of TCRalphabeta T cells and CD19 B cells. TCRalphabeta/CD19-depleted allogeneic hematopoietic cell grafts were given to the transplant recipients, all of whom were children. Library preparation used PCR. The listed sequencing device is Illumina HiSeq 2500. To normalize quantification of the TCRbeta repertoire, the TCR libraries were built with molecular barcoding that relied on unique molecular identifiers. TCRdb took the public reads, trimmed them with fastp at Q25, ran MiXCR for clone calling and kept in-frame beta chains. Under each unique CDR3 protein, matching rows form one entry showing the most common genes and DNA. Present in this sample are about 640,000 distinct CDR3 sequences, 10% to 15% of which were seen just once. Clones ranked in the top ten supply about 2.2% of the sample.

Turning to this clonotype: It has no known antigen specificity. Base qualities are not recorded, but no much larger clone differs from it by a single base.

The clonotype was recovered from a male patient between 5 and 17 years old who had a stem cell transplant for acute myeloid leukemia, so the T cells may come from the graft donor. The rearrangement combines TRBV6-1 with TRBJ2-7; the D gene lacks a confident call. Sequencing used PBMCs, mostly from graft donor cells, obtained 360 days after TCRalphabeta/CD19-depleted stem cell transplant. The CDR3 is CASSLNWVSYEQYF. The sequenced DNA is TGTGCCAGCAGCCTTAACTGGGTCTCCTACGAGCAGTACTTC.